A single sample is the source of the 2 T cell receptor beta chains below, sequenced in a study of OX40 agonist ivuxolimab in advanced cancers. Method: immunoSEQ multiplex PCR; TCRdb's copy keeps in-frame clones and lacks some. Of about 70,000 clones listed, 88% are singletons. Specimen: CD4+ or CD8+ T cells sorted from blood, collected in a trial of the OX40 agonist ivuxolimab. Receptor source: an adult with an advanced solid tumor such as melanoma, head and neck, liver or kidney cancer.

The CDR3 DNA reads TGTGCCAGTAGATTGACTAGCGGGAGCCCCGGGGAGCTGTTTTTT. It encodes CASRLTSGSPGELFF. The chain has TRBV19 and TRBJ2-2; TRBD2 aligns across 12 bases. The CDR3 is made up of 15 amino acids. J was trimmed by 6 bases and V by 6 bases; bases with no gene match: 5. The V gene's germline CDR1 is LNHDA and CDR2 SQIVND (reference sequence).

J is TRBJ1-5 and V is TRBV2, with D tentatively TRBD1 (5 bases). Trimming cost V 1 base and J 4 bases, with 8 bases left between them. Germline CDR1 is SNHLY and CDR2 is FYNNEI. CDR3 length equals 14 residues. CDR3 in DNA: TGTGCCAGCAGTGAAGTGTCAGGGAATCAGCCCCAGCATTTT. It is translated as CASSEVSGNQPQHF.